This TCR beta chain was sequenced during a study of blood T cell repertoires in COVID-19. Turning to the study itself: Donors in the United States, Italy and Spain gave samples during acute or convalescent COVID-19. In each case, the material was cDNA or gDNA derived from T cells, B-cell-depleted T cells, or PBMCs.

Germline loops: CDR1 LGHDT, CDR2 YNNKEL (reference sequence). J was trimmed by 3 bases and V by 6 bases; bases with no gene match: 6. The CDR3 sequence is 15 residues long. Patients of the Seattle cohort, enrolled during active infection, were followed longitudinally. Study processing details: Reference gene primer amplification in the assay estimated nucleated cell counts. The assay was immunoSEQ multiplex PCR, and TCRdb's table has in-frame clones only and misses some. That table furnishes V, J and clone size, whereas the DNA furnished D and trimming. Counted here are about 100,000 clones, roughly 87% occurring once; the ten biggest clones make up more than 5%.

This clonotype originated in a woman between 50 and 59 years old with COVID-19, enrolled during active disease. The chain recombines TRBV3-1 (or the pseudogene TRBV3-2) with TRBJ2-5; 11 nucleotides line up with TRBD2. The sequenced sample was peripheral blood. The CDR3 is CASSRMTSGEETQYF. The CDR3 DNA is TGTGCCAGCAGTCGAATGACTAGCGGGGAAGAGACCCAGTACTTC.